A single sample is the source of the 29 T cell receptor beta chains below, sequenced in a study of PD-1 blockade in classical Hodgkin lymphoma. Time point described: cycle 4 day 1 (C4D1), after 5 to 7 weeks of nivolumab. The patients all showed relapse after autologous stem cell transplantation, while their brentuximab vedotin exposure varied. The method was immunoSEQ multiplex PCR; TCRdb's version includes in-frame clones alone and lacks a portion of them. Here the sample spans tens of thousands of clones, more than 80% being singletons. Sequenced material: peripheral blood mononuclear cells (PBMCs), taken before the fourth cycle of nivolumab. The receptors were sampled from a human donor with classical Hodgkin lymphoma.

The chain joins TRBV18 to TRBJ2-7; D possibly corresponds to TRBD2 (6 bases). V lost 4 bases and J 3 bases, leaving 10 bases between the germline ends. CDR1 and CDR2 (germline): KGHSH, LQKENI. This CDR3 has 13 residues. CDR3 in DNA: TGTGCCAGCTCACGGGAGGAGAACTACGAGCAGTACTTC. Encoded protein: CASSREENYEQYF.

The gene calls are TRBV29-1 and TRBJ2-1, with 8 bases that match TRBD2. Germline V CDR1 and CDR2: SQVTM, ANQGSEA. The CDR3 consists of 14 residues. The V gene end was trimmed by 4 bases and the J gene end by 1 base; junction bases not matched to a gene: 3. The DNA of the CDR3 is TGCAGCGTTGTCCGGGAGGGTTCCTACAATGAGCAGTTCTTC. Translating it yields CSVVREGSYNEQFF.

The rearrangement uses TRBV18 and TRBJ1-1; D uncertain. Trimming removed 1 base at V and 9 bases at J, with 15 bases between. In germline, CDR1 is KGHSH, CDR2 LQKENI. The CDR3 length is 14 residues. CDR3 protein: CASSPQPSGDQAFF. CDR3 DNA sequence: TGTGCCAGCTCACCACAACCCTCCGGAGACCAAGCTTTCTTT.

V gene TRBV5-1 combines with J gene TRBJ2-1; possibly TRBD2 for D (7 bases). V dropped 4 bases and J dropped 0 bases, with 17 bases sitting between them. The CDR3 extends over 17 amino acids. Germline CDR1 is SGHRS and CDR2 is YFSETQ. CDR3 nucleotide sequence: TGCGCCAGCAGCCGGGGGGCTAGCCGCTCCTCCTACAATGAGCAGTTCTTC. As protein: CASSRGASRSSYNEQFF.

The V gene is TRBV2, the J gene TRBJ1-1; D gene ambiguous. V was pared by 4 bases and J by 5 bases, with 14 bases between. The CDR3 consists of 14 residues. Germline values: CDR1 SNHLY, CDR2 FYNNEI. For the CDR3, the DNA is TGTGCCAGCAGTGTTCAAGTGGCAGGTACTGAAGCTTTCTTT. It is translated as CASSVQVAGTEAFF.

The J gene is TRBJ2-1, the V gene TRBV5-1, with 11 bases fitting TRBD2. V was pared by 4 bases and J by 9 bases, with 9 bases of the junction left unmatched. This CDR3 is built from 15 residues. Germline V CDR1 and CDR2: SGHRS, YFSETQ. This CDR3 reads CASSPTMLAGGEQFF. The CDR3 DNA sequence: TGCGCCAGCAGCCCCACGATGCTAGCGGGAGGTGAGCAGTTCTTC.

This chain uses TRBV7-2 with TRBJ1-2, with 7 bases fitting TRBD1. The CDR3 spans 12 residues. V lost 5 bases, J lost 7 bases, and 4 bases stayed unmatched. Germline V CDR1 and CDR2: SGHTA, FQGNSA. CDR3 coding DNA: TGTGCCAGCAGCCCGACAGGGCCTGGCTACACCTTC. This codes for CASSPTGPGYTF.

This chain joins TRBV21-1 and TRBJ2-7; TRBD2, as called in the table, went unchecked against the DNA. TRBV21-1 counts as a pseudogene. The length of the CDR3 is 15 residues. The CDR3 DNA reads TGTGCCAGCAGCGTAGGGACTAGCCGGTTCGAAGAGCAGTACTTC. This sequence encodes CASSVGTSRFEEQYF.

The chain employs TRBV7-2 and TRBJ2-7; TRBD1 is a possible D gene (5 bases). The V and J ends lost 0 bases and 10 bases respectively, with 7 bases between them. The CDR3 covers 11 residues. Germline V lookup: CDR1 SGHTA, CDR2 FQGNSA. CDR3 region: CASSLAGPQYF. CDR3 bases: TGTGCCAGCAGCTTAGCGGGGCCCCAGTACTTC.

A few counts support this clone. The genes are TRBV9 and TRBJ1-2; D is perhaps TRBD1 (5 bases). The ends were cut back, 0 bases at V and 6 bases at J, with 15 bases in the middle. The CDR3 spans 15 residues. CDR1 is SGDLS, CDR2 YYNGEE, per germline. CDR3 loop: CASSVGTGPGNGYTF. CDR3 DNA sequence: TGTGCCAGCAGCGTAGGTACAGGCCCAGGGAATGGCTACACCTTC.

As DNA, the CDR3 is TGTGCCAGCAGCAACCAGGCCGATGAAAAACTGTTTTTT. Translating it yields CASSNQADEKLFF. This rearrangement joins TRBV5-4 to TRBJ1-4; D unclear. CDR1 is SGHNT and CDR2 is YYREEE in the germline V gene (reference sequence). V lost 4 bases to trimming and J lost 6 bases, with 10 bases between them. This CDR3 has 13 amino acids.

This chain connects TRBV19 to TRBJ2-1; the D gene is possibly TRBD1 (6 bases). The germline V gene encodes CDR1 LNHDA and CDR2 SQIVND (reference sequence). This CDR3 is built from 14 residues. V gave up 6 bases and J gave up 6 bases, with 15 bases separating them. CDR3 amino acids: CASRKHQDSNEQFF. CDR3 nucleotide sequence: TGTGCCAGTAGAAAACATCAGGACAGCAATGAGCAGTTCTTC.

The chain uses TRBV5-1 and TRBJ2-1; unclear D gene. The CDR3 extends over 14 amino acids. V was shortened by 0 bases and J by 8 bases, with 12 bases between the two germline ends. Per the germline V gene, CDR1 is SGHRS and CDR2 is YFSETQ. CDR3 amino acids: CASSLEAASYEQFF. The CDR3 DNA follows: TGCGCCAGCAGCTTGGAGGCGGCGAGCTATGAGCAGTTCTTC. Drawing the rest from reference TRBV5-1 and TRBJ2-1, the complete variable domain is KAGVTQTPRYLIKTRGQQVTLSCSPISGHRSVSWYQQTPGQGLQFLFEYFSETQRNKGNFPGRFSGRQFSNSRSEMNVSTLELGDSALYLCASSLEAASYEQFFGPGTRLTVL.

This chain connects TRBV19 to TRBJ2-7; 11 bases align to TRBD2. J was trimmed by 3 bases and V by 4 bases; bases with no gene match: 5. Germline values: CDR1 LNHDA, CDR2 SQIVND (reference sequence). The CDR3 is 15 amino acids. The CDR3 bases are TGTGCCAGTAGTAAACTAGCGGGAGATAGCTACGAGCAGTACTTC. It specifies CASSKLAGDSYEQYF.

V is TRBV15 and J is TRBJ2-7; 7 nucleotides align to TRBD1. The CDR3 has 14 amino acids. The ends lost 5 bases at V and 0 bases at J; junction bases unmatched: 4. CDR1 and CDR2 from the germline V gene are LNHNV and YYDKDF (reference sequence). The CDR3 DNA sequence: TGTGCCACCAGCTCGGACAGGCCCTCCTACGAGCAGTACTTC. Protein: CATSSDRPSYEQYF.

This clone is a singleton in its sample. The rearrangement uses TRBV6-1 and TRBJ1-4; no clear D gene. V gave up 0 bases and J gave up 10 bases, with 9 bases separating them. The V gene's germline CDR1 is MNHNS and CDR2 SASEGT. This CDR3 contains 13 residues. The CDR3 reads CASSEAPEGKLFF. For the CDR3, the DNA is TGTGCCAGCAGTGAAGCCCCTGAGGGAAAACTGTTTTTT.

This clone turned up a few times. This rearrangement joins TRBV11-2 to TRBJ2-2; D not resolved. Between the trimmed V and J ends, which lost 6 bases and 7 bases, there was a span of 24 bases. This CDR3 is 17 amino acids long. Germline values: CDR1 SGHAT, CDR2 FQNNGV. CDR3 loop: CASSDGRAALGHGELFF. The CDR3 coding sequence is TGTGCCAGCAGTGACGGTCGGGCGGCCCTAGGGCACGGGGAGCTGTTTTTT.

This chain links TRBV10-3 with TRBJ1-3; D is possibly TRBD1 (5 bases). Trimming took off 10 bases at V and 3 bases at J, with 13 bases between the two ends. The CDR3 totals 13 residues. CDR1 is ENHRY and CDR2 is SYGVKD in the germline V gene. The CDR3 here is CATTQGFGNTIYF. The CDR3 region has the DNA TGTGCCACCACCCAGGGATTTGGAAACACCATATATTTT.

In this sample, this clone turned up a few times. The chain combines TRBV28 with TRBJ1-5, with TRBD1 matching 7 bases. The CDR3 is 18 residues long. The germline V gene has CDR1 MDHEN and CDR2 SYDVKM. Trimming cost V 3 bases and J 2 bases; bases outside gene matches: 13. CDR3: CASSFPTGRFVGNQPQHF. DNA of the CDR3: TGTGCCAGCAGTTTTCCGACAGGGAGGTTTGTTGGCAATCAGCCCCAGCATTTT.

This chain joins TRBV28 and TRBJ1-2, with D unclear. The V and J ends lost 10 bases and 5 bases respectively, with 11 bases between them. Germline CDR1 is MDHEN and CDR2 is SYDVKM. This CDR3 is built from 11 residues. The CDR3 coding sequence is TGTGCCATCGAAGGGATGTATGGCTACACCTTC. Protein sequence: CAIEGMYGYTF.

The CDR3 DNA is TGTGCCAGCAGTCCCGGGACAAGGGTTAAGGGTATCTATGGCTACACCTTC. Protein sequence: CASSPGTRVKGIYGYTF. V gene TRBV28 combines with J gene TRBJ1-2, with D perhaps TRBD1 (6 bases). Germline-derived CDR1 and CDR2 are MDHEN and SYDVKM. The germline V and J ends were trimmed by 5 bases and 4 bases, with 23 bases remaining between them. The CDR3 loop spans 17 amino acids.

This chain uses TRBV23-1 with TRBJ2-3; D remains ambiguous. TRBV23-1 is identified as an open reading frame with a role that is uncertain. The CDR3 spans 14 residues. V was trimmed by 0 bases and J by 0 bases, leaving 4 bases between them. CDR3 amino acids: CASSQSLSTDTQYF. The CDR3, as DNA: TGCGCCAGCAGTCAATCGCTGAGCACAGATACGCAGTATTTT.

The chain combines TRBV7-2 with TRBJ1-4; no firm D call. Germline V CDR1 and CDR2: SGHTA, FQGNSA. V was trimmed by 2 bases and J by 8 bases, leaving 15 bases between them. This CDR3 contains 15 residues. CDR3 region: CASSLKSGLGEKLFF. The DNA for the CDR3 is TGTGCCAGCAGCTTAAAATCGGGTTTAGGGGAAAAACTGTTTTTT.

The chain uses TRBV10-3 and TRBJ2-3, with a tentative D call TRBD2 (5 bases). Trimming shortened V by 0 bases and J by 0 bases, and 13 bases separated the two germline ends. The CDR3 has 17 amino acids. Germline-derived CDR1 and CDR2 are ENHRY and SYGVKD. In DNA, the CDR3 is TGTGCCATCAGTGAGTCGTCGAAGCGGAGAAGCACAGATACGCAGTATTTT. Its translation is CAISESSKRRSTDTQYF.

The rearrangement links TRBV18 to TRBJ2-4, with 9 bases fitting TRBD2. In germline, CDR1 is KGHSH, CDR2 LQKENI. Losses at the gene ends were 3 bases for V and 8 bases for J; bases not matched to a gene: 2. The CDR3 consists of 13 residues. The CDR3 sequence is CASSPAGGDIQYF. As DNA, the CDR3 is TGTGCCAGCTCACCGGCGGGAGGGGACATTCAGTACTTC.

The CDR3 here is CASSLGGGGDYGYTF. The CDR3 DNA reads as TGTGCCAGCAGTTTAGGGGGAGGAGGAGACTATGGCTACACCTTC. V gene TRBV28 combines with J gene TRBJ1-2; perhaps TRBD1 as D (5 bases). The ends were cut back, 2 bases at V and 3 bases at J, with 13 bases in the middle. Germline V lookup: CDR1 MDHEN, CDR2 SYDVKM. The CDR3 spans 15 residues.

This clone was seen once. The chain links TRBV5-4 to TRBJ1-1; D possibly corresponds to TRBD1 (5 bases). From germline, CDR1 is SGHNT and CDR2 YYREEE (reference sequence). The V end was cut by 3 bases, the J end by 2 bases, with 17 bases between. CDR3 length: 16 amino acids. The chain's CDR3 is CASSYRTLRPNTEAFF. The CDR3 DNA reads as TGTGCCAGCAGCTACCGGACACTCAGGCCCAACACTGAAGCTTTCTTT. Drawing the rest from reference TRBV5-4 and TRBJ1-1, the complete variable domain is ETGVTQSPTHLIKTRGQQVTLRCSSQSGHNTVSWYQQALGQGPQFIFQYYREEENGRGNFPPRFSGLQFPNYSSELNVNALELDDSALYLCASSYRTLRPNTEAFFGQGTRLTVV.

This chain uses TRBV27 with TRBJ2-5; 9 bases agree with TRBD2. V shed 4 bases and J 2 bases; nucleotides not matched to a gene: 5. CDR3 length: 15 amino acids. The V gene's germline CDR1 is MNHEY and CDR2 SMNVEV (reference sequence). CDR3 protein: CASSYVAGAQETQYF. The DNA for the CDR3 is TGTGCCAGCAGTTATGTAGCGGGAGCACAAGAGACCCAGTACTTC.

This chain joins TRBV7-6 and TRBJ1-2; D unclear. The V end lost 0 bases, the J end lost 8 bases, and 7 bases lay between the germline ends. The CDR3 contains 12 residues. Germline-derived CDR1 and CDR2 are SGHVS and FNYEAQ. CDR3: CASSLAGLGYTF. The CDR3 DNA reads TGTGCCAGCAGCTTAGCGGGCTTAGGCTACACCTTC.